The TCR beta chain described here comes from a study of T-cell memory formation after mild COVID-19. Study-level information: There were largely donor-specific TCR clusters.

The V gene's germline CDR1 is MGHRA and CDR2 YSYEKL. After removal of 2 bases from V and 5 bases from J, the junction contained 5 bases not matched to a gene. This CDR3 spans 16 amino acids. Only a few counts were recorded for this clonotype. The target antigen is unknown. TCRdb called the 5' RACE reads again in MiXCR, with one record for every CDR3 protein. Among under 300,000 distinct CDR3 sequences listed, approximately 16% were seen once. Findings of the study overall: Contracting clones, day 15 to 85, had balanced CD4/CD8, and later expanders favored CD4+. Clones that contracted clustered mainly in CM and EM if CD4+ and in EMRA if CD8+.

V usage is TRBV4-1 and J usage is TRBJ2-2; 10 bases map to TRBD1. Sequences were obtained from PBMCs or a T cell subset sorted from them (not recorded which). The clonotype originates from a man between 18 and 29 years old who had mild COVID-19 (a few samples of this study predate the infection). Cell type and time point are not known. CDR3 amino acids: CASSQPWTGGTGELFF. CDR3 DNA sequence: TGCGCCAGCAGCCAACCCTGGACAGGGGGGACCGGGGAGCTGTTTTTT.